These 26 T cell receptor beta chains were all obtained from the same sample, sequenced in a study of T cell repertoires in cytomegalovirus infection. Their target antigens are unknown. TCRdb redid the calling of the reads with MiXCR, one entry per CDR3 protein. The sample has approximately 500,000 distinct CDR3 sequences; around a third are singletons. The sequencing here drew on cultured PBMCs, taken from culture after CMV antigen stimulation. The receptors derive from a human donor in good health (CMV status not recorded). Some clones in this sample may be carry-over from other donors' samples.

This clonotype appeared a few times. V gene TRBV7-6 combines with J gene TRBJ2-5, with 11 nucleotides matching TRBD2. Trimming at V came to 5 bases and at J to 5 bases, leaving 13 bases not matched to a gene. Looked up from germline, CDR1 is SGHVS and CDR2 is FNYEAQ. CDR3 size: 17 residues. The CDR3 region is CASSPYMGTSGGETQYF. DNA of the CDR3: TGTGCCAGCAGCCCCTATATGGGGACTAGCGGAGGGGAGACCCAGTACTTC.

This clonotype has at least ten counts. The chain is built from TRBV12-3 or TRBV12-4 and TRBJ1-2, with D unresolved. The CDR3 extends over 13 amino acids. V was shortened by 10 bases and J by 3 bases, with 15 bases between the two germline ends. This chain's CDR3 is CATYLGIDYGYTF. Written as DNA, the CDR3 is TGTGCCACCTACCTGGGAATTGACTATGGCTACACCTTC.

In nucleotides, the CDR3 is TGTGCCACCAGAAGGGAGGGGAACACTGAAGCTTTCTTT. It translates to CATRREGNTEAFF. The J gene is TRBJ1-1, the V gene TRBV10-3, with unresolved D. Per the germline V gene, CDR1 is ENHRY and CDR2 is SYGVKD. The CDR3 is 13 amino acids. The V end was cut by 10 bases, the J end by 1 base, with 13 bases between.

In this sample, this clonotype turned up a few times. J is TRBJ1-1 and V is TRBV11-1, with TRBD1 as a possible D gene (5 bases). The germline V and J ends were trimmed by 4 bases and 1 base, with 16 bases remaining between them. The germline V gene encodes CDR1 SGHAT and CDR2 FQDESV (reference sequence). The CDR3 runs 16 residues. The DNA for the CDR3 is TGTGCCAGCAGCTCAGCGGGGCTACAACAGAACACTGAAGCTTTCTTT. Its protein is CASSSAGLQQNTEAFF.

The table lists this clonotype with a few counts. CDR3 protein: CASSFEGRSLNQPQHF. CDR3 coding DNA: TGTGCCAGTAGTTTCGAGGGGCGCTCCCTTAATCAGCCCCAGCATTTT. V is TRBV19 and J is TRBJ1-5, with a weak D call TRBD1 (5 bases). Trimming took 5 bases from V and 4 from J, leaving 18 bases between them. This CDR3 contains 16 residues. CDR1 and CDR2 from the germline V gene are LNHDA and SQIVND (reference sequence).

This clonotype was found many times. This sequence joins TRBV7-2 and TRBJ2-3; D not resolved. Trimming removed 2 bases at V and 3 bases at J, with 12 bases between. Germline values: CDR1 SGHTA, CDR2 FQGNSA. The CDR3 covers 15 residues. CDR3 sequence reads: CASSLQQARTDTQYF. The CDR3 DNA reads TGTGCCAGCAGCTTACAGCAGGCAAGAACAGATACGCAGTATTTT.

This clonotype was observed at least ten times. V gene TRBV7-2 combines with J gene TRBJ2-5; the D gene is possibly TRBD2 (5 bases). The V and J ends lost 5 bases and 4 bases respectively, with 17 bases between them. CDR1 and CDR2 from the germline V gene are SGHTA and FQGNSA. The CDR3 contains 15 residues. CDR3 sequence reads: CASSPSSISGETQYF. In DNA, the CDR3 is TGTGCCAGCAGCCCCTCTAGCATTTCGGGAGAGACCCAGTACTTC.

There are many counts of this clonotype. This chain uses TRBV7-2 with TRBJ2-7, with a weak D call TRBD1 (6 bases). This CDR3 has 13 residues. Trimming took off 4 bases at V and 6 bases at J, with 13 bases between the two ends. Per germline, CDR1 SGHTA and CDR2 FQGNSA. The CDR3 loop reads CASSSLAGVEQYF. Here the CDR3 DNA reads TGTGCCAGCAGCTCCCTGGCAGGGGTCGAGCAGTACTTC.

V and J are TRBV10-3 and TRBJ2-1, with D possibly TRBD2 on 6 matching bases. Trimming removed 9 bases at V and 0 bases at J, with 12 bases between. This CDR3 is 14 amino acids long. The germline V gene encodes CDR1 ENHRY and CDR2 SYGVKD. CDR3 amino acids: CAIQRASSYNEQFF. The DNA of the CDR3 is TGTGCCATACAGCGGGCCAGCTCCTACAATGAGCAGTTCTTC.

This clonotype was seen a single time. A much larger clone differs by one base, so this may be a read error. This chain connects TRBV11-2 to TRBJ1-1; D gene uncertain. Germline CDR1 reads SGHAT; CDR2 reads FQNNGV. There are 15 residues in the CDR3. The V end lost 1 base, the J end lost 3 bases, and 12 bases lay between the germline ends. CDR3 in DNA: TGTGCCAGCAGCTTAGTAGCCACAGTGGACACTGAAGCTTTCTTT. Its translation is CASSLVATVDTEAFF.

V usage is TRBV19 and J usage is TRBJ1-5; tentative D call: TRBD1 (5 bases). V lost 5 bases, J lost 6 bases, and 14 bases lay in between. Germline CDR1 LNHDA, CDR2 SQIVND (reference sequence). This CDR3 spans 14 amino acids. The CDR3 nucleotides read TGTGCCAGTAGTGGGGACGGAGTTTTTCAGCCCCAGCATTTT. Its protein product is CASSGDGVFQPQHF.

This clonotype has only a few counts. The genes are TRBV6-6 and TRBJ1-2, with TRBD1 as a possible D gene (5 bases). The germline gives CDR1 MNHNY, CDR2 SVGAGI (reference sequence). V was pared by 6 bases and J by 4 bases, with 12 bases between. The CDR3 has 13 residues. Here the CDR3 reads CASSPADSYGYTF. The CDR3 DNA is TGTGCCAGCAGCCCCGCCGACAGCTATGGCTACACCTTC.

This sequence joins TRBV4-2 and TRBJ2-3, with 7 bases matching TRBD1. Germline CDR1 and CDR2: LGHNA and YNFKEQ. The CDR3 covers 16 residues. The trim removed 0 bases at V and 6 bases at J, leaving 9 bases unmatched. Here the CDR3 reads CASSQDLRAGGDTQYF. The CDR3 nucleotides read TGTGCCAGCAGCCAAGATCTTCGGGCAGGGGGTGATACGCAGTATTTT.

The rearrangement uses TRBV12-3 or TRBV12-4 and TRBJ1-5; D perhaps matches TRBD1 (6 bases). V lost 0 bases, J lost 3 bases, and 15 bases lay in between. The CDR3 is 17 residues long. In nucleotides, the CDR3 is TGTGCCAGCAGTTTAGCCTCGACAGGTTGGCCCAATCAGCCCCAGCATTTT. It codes for CASSLASTGWPNQPQHF.

This clonotype was picked up a small number of times. The genes are TRBV10-3 and TRBJ2-1; 16 nucleotides agree with TRBD2. CDR1 and CDR2 from the germline V gene are ENHRY and SYGVKD. The CDR3 covers 17 residues. V shed 11 bases, J shed 4 bases, and the junction held 11 bases outside the gene matches. CDR3 sequence reads: CASSGTSGRGYYNEQFF. CDR3 in DNA: TGTGCCTCCTCCGGGACTAGCGGGAGGGGGTATTACAATGAGCAGTTCTTC.

This clonotype was detected ten times or more. The chain uses TRBV7-6 and TRBJ1-4; D gene ambiguous. The V gene's germline CDR1 is SGHVS and CDR2 FNYEAQ. The CDR3 length is 15 residues. V lost 4 bases, J lost 8 bases, and 17 bases lay in between. DNA of the CDR3: TGTGCCAGCAGCTCAACGGGCAGGTTAGGCGAAAAACTGTTTTTT. Protein: CASSSTGRLGEKLFF.

In its sample, this clonotype was seen once. This chain links TRBV7-8 with TRBJ1-1; possibly TRBD1 for D (5 bases). The germline CDR1 and CDR2 sequences are SGHVS and FQNEAQ. The ends were cut back, 8 bases at V and 5 bases at J, with 18 bases in the middle. CDR3 length equals 14 residues. The CDR3 sequence is CASSPAAGGTEAFF. Written as DNA, the CDR3 is TGTGCCAGCTCCCCCGCCGCGGGGGGGACTGAAGCTTTCTTT.

The chain joins TRBV7-2 to TRBJ2-2, with no clear D. Deletions cut 2 bases from V and 1 base from J, with 11 bases between. Germline assignment: CDR1 SGHTA and CDR2 FQGNSA. The CDR3 has 16 residues. CDR3 sequence reads: CASSLLEAGNTGELFF. The CDR3 bases are TGTGCCAGCAGCTTATTAGAGGCAGGGAACACCGGGGAGCTGTTTTTT.

The chain carries TRBV3-1 and TRBJ2-5; D call uncertain. This CDR3 has 12 residues. The V gene's germline CDR1 is LGHDT and CDR2 YNNKEL (reference sequence). V gave up 4 bases and J gave up 4 bases, with 7 bases separating them. CDR3 in DNA: TGTGCCAGCAGCCGACCCACAGAGACCCAGTACTTC. Residues: CASSRPTETQYF.

This sequence joins TRBV18 and TRBJ2-5, with no clear D. The CDR3 runs 16 residues. With 4 bases removed from V and 0 bases from J, the gap between germline ends came to 15 bases. Germline V gene lookup returns CDR1 KGHSH and CDR2 LQKENI. The DNA for the CDR3 is TGTGCCAGCTCACAATTGACCTCCTGGTACCAAGAGACCCAGTACTTC. Translated, it gives CASSQLTSWYQETQYF.

CDR3 sequence reads: CSVHLPGRANEQFF. CDR3 DNA sequence: TGCAGCGTTCACCTCCCCGGCAGGGCCAATGAGCAGTTCTTC. The rearrangement links TRBV29-1 to TRBJ2-1; D is possibly TRBD1 (5 bases). The V and J ends lost 5 bases and 6 bases respectively, with 17 bases between them. The length of the CDR3 is 14 residues. Germline assignment: CDR1 SQVTM and CDR2 ANQGSEA.

As for this clonotype: A much larger clone differs by one base, so this may be a read error. This chain links TRBV7-9 with TRBJ1-1; unclear D gene. Germline CDR1 reads SEHNR; CDR2 reads FQNEAQ (reference sequence). V shed 3 bases and J shed 1 base, with 9 bases lying between them. This CDR3 is built from 14 residues. The CDR3 reads CASSFNSGNTEAFF. For the CDR3, the DNA is TGTGCCAGCAGCTTTAATTCAGGGAACACTGAAGCTTTCTTT.

V and J are TRBV12-3 or TRBV12-4 and TRBJ2-3; D ambiguous. The CDR3 spans 16 residues. Trimming took 3 bases from V and 0 from J, leaving 13 bases between them. CDR3 DNA: TGTGCCAGCAGTTTGAGTCAAGTCGGCAGCACAGATACGCAGTATTTT. This codes for CASSLSQVGSTDTQYF.

This clonotype has a handful of counts. The chain has TRBV10-3 and TRBJ2-5; the D gene could be TRBD1 or TRBD2 (5 bases each). The ends were cut back, 0 bases at V and 6 bases at J, with 17 bases in the middle. The germline gives CDR1 ENHRY, CDR2 SYGVKD. The CDR3 extends over 16 amino acids. The CDR3 reads CAISESVGTIDQTQYF. The CDR3 nucleotides are TGTGCCATCAGTGAGTCTGTAGGGACCATCGACCAGACCCAGTACTTC.

J is TRBJ1-5 and V is TRBV30; TRBD1 might be the D (5 bases). Trimming shortened V by 5 bases and J by 4 bases, and 18 bases separated the two germline ends. The germline V gene encodes CDR1 GTSNPN and CDR2 SVGIG (reference sequence). This CDR3 is built from 15 residues. CDR3 coding DNA: TGTGCCTGGCGCCCCAGGGCCCGAGGGAATCAGCCCCAGCATTTT. Its translation: CAWRPRARGNQPQHF.

The chain uses TRBV6-2 or TRBV6-3 and TRBJ1-1, with D unresolved. The germline CDR1 and CDR2 sequences are MNHEY and SVGEGT. The CDR3 sequence is 13 residues long. The V end lost 4 bases, the J end lost 4 bases, and 10 bases lay between the germline ends. The DNA of the CDR3 is TGTGCCAGCAGTTTTAAGGGAAGCACTGAAGCTTTCTTT. Translating gives CASSFKGSTEAFF.